This T cell receptor (beta chain) was observed in a study of T-cell reconstitution after alpha-beta-depleted transplantation in children. Study-level points and caveats: Once a year had passed after transplant, T-cell counts and diversity came mostly from newly produced T cells.

A TCRbeta library incorporating unique molecular identifiers was prepared. TCRdb independently ran MiXCR on the PCR reads; one entry per CDR3 protein. The table shows about 200,000 distinct CDR3 sequences, with just under 6.5% occurring only once. There are 15 residues in the CDR3. The germline V and J ends were trimmed by 5 bases and 2 bases, with 13 bases remaining between them. Germline V gives CDR1 SEHNR, CDR2 FQNEAQ (reference sequence). This clonotype was seen a handful of times. Antigen unknown. The sample consisted of PBMCs, taken before TCRalphabeta/CD19-depleted stem cell transplant. The chain couples TRBV7-9 to TRBJ2-1, with D possibly TRBD1 on 6 matching bases. The receptor comes from a girl less than two years old with combined immunodeficiency, due to receive a stem cell transplant. For the CDR3, the DNA is TGTGCCAGCAGCCCGGAACAGGGCCCCTACAATGAGCAGTTCTTC. It translates to CASSPEQGPYNEQFF. Together with reference TRBV7-9 and TRBJ2-1, the CDR3 gives the full variable domain: DTGVSQNPRHKITKRGQNVTFRCDPISEHNRLYWYRQTLGQGPEFLTYFQNEAQLEKSRLLSDRFSAERPKGSFSTLEIQRTEQGDSAMYLCASSPEQGPYNEQFFGPGTRLTVL.